Sequencing of this T cell receptor (beta chain) was carried out in a study of blood T cells in healthy people across ages. Whole-study findings and limits: Older age went with lower TCR beta diversity per million T cells, in a roughly linear way.

This clonotype was observed a handful of times. Antigen specificity is unknown. Germline CDR1 is SQVTM and CDR2 is ANQGSEA. V was shortened by 5 bases and J by 7 bases, with 14 bases between the two germline ends. CDR3 length: 12 amino acids. PBMCs were isolated at a quantity of at least 6 million per sample. A second about 6 to 11 cycle PCR used barcoded and J-beta primers. TCRdb itself ran the 5' RACE reads through MiXCR, one entry per CDR3 protein. The sample lists 800,000 to 1,300,000 distinct CDR3 sequences, 25% occurring once. These sequences were also reported in another study, on T cells of mothers and their children. That source adds: Both sample barcodes and 2-4 random nucleotides came from the M1S primer of the second PCR. Per mother, over 8 million TCR beta CDR3 reads were obtained; per child, about 3 million.

The TCR was taken from a girl aged 2-15 years in good health. What was sequenced was blood. The chain recombines TRBV29-1 with TRBJ1-2; the D gene is possibly TRBD1 (5 bases). For the CDR3, the DNA is TGCAGCGTTTCCGGGGGTTTAGTTGGCTACACCTTC. It translates to CSVSGGLVGYTF.